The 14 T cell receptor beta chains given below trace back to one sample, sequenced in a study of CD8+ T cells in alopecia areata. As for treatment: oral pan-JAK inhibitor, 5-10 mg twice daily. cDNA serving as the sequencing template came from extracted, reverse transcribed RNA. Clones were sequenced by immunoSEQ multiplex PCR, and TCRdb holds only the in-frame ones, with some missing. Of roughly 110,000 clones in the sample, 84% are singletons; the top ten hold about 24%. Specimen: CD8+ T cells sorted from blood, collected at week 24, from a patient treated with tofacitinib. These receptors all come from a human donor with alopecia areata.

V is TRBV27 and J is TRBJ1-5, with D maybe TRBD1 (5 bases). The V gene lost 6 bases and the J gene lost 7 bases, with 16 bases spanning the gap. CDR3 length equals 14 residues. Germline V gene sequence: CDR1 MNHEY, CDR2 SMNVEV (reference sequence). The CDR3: CASRPAGGGQPQHF. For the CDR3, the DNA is TGTGCCAGCAGACCGGCTGGGGGTGGGCAGCCCCAGCATTTT.

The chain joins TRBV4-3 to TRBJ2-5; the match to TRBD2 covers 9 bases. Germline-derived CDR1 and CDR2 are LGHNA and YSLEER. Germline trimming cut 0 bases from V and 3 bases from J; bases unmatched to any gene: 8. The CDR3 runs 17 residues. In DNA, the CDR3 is TGCGCCAGCAGCCAAGAATCAGTCCAGCGGGGGGAAGAGACCCAGTACTTC. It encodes CASSQESVQRGEETQYF.

CDR3 nucleotide sequence: TGTGCCAGCTTAGCCTCAGTGGGACAGCCCCAGCATTTT. Its protein is CASLASVGQPQHF. The chain joins TRBV28 to TRBJ1-5; D is uncertain. Trimming removed 8 bases at V and 7 bases at J, with 15 bases between. Germline V gene data show CDR1 as MDHEN and CDR2 as SYDVKM. The length of the CDR3 is 13 residues.

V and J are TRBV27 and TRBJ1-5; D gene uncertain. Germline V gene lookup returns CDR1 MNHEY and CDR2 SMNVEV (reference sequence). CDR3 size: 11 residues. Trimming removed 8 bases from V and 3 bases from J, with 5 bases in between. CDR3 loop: CASGDNQPQHF. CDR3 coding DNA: TGTGCCAGCGGAGACAATCAGCCCCAGCATTTT.

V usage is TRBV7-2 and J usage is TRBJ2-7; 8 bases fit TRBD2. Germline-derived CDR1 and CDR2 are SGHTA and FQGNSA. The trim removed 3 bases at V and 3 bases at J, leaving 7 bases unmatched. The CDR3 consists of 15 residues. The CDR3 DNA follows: TGTGCCAGCAGCTTGACTCAGCGGGGGAACTACGAGCAGTACTTC. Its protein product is CASSLTQRGNYEQYF. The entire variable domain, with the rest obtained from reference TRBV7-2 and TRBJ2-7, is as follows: GAGVSQSPSNKVTEKGKDVELRCDPISGHTALYWYRQSLGQGLEFLIYFQGNSAPDKSGLPSDRFSAERTGGSVSTLTIQRTQQEDSAVYLCASSLTQRGNYEQYFGPGTRLTVT.

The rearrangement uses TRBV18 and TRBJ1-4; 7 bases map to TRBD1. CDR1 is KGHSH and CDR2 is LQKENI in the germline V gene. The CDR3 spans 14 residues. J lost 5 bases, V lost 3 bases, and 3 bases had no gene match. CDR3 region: CASSPTGTNEKLFF. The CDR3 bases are TGTGCCAGCTCACCGACAGGGACAAATGAAAAACTGTTTTTT. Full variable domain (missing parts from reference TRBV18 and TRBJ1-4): NAGVMQNPRHLVRRRGQEARLRCSPMKGHSHVYWYRQLPEEGLKFMVYLQKENIIDESGMPKERFSAEFPKEGPSILRIQQVVRGDSAAYFCASSPTGTNEKLFFGSGTQLSVL.

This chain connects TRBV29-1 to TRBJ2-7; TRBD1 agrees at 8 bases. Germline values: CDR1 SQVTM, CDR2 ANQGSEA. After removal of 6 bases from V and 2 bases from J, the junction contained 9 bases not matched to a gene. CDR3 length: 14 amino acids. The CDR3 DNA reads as TGCAGCGTCGCCCCGGGACAGGCTCCCTACGAGCAGTACTTC. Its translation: CSVAPGQAPYEQYF.

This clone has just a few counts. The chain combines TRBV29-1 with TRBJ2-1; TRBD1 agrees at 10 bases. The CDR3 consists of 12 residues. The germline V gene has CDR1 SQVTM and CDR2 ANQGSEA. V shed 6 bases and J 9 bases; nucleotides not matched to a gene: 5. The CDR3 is CSVTGGRGEQFF. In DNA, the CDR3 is TGCAGCGTGACAGGGGGCAGGGGTGAGCAGTTCTTC.

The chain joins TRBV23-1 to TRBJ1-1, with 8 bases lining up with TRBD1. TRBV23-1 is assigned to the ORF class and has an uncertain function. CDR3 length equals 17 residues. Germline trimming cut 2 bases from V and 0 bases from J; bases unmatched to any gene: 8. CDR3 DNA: TGCGCCAGCAGTCAAAGAGCGGGACAGGTTTTGAACACTGAAGCTTTCTTT. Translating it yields CASSQRAGQVLNTEAFF.

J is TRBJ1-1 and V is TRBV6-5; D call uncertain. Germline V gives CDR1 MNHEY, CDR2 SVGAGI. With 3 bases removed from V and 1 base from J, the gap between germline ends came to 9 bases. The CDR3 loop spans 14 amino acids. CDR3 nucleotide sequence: TGTGCCAGCAGTTATGTCGGCCCGAACACTGAAGCTTTCTTT. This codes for CASSYVGPNTEAFF.

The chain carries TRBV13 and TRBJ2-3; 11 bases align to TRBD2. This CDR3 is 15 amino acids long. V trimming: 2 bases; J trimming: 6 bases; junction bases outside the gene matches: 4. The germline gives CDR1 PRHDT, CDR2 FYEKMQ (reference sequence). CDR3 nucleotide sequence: TGTGCCAGCAGCTTAAGGACTAGCGGGTGGGATACGCAGTATTTT. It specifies CASSLRTSGWDTQYF.

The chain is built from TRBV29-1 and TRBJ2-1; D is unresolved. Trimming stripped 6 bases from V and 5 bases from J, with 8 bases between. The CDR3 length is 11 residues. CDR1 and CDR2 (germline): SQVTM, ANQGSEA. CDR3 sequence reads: CSVPLNNEQFF. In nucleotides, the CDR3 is TGCAGCGTACCCTTGAACAATGAGCAGTTCTTC.

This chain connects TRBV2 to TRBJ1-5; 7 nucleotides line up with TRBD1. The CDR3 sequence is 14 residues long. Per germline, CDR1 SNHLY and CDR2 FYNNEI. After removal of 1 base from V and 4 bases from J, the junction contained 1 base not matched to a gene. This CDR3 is CASSEDRGNQPQHF. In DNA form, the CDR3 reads TGTGCCAGCAGTGAAGACAGGGGAAATCAGCCCCAGCATTTT.

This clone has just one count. Here the CDR3 DNA reads TGCAGCGTTGTTGTGGCGGGACAGGGTTACCACGAGCAGTACTTC. Amino acid sequence: CSVVVAGQGYHEQYF. V gene TRBV29-1 combines with J gene TRBJ2-7, with 9 bases matching TRBD1. Trimming cost V 4 bases and J 5 bases; bases outside gene matches: 12. The CDR3 covers 15 residues. Germline-derived CDR1 and CDR2 are SQVTM and ANQGSEA.